This TCR beta chain derives from a study of EBV T-cell therapy then PD-1 blockade in nasopharyngeal carcinoma. Concerning this clone: The antigen is not known.

Produced via immunoSEQ multiplex PCR; TCRdb's table is partial and in-frame only. Here the sample spans about 22,000 clones, under 90% being singletons. Treatment: AdE1-LMPpoly-expanded autologous EBV-specific T-cell therapy followed by anti-PD-1 nivolumab. The CDR3 extends over 13 amino acids. V was cut by 6 bases and J by 4 bases, with 9 bases left in between. Germline CDR1 and CDR2: MNHEY and SVGAGI. The rearrangement uses TRBV6-5 and TRBJ2-2; maybe TRBD1 (5 bases). The specimen comprised CD8+ T cells from blood, sampled at day -245 from a patient whose treatment included autologous EBV-specific T cells and nivolumab. The clonotype originates from a man between 40 and 49 years old with nasopharyngeal carcinoma. The CDR3 DNA reads TGTGCCAGCAGGGCCAGGGTCACCGGGGAGCTGTTTTTT. Residues: CASRARVTGELFF.